This T cell receptor beta chain was recorded in a study of T cell responses to AZD1222 COVID-19 vaccine. With V trimmed by 5 bases and J by 1 base, 5 bases remained unmatched. This CDR3 is built from 15 residues. In germline, CDR1 is SGHTA, CDR2 FQGNSA. TCRdb's table, derived via immunoSEQ multiplex PCR, lists solely in-frame clones and lacks some. The repertoire has some 170,000 clones, around 90% of them found once; the top ten carry roughly 4%. The receptor was isolated from an adult who received the MenACWY meningococcal vaccine as a control. Sequencing was performed on peripheral blood, taken 28 days after the second dose of the MenACWY control vaccine. The rearrangement joins TRBV7-2 to TRBJ2-7, with TRBD2 identical over 10 bases. CDR3 in DNA: TGTGCCAGCAGCACGTGGACTAGCGGATCCTACGAGCAGTACTTC. Its protein product is CASSTWTSGSYEQYF.